These 11 T cell receptor beta chains share one sample of origin, sequenced in a study of vaccination effects on CD4 cells after COVID-19. Their cognate antigens are unknown. Antigen-specific CD4+ T cells expanded by the ViraFEST assay with viral peptide pools were then sequenced. CD4+ T cells were isolated after approximately 10 days of culture. Method: immunoSEQ multiplex PCR; TCRdb's copy keeps in-frame clones and lacks some. The sample includes about 54,000 clones, 65% to 90% seen only once; the top ten take 2.4%. Sample: CD4+ T cells from PBMCs cultured with HCoV-229E spike peptides, taken before COVID-19 vaccination. These receptors came from a human donor who received a COVID-19 vaccine.

This chain uses TRBV6-5 with TRBJ2-5; perhaps TRBD2 as D (5 bases). The CDR3 length is 13 residues. Germline V lookup: CDR1 MNHEY, CDR2 SVGAGI. V lost 6 bases, J lost 5 bases, and 13 bases lay in between. CDR3 residues: CASRNRGGETQYF. Here the CDR3 DNA reads TGTGCCAGCAGGAACCGAGGCGGGGAGACCCAGTACTTC.

The rearrangement joins TRBV6-7 to TRBJ2-3, with 8 bases matching TRBD1. TRBV6-7 is placed among ORFs of uncertain function. The length of the CDR3 is 17 residues. With 4 bases clipped from V and 1 base from J, the junction kept 10 bases outside the gene matches. This chain's CDR3 is CASSSSPTGGGTDTQYF. The CDR3 bases are TGTGCCAGCAGTTCATCCCCCACAGGGGGAGGCACAGATACGCAGTATTTT.

This clone came up once. Written as DNA, the CDR3 is TGTGCCAGCAGTTTGGGACTAGCGGGGGGCCAAGAGACCCAGTACTTC. Residues: CASSLGLAGGQETQYF. The rearrangement uses TRBV28 and TRBJ2-5; 15 nucleotides agree with TRBD2. Germline V CDR1 and CDR2: MDHEN, SYDVKM. V lost 3 bases, J lost 1 base, and 0 bases stayed unmatched. This CDR3 is built from 16 residues.

The DNA of the CDR3 is TGTGCCACCAGTGATTTGGTCGGGGGGAACCAAGAGACCCAGTACTTC. Its protein product is CATSDLVGGNQETQYF. The V gene is TRBV24-1, the J gene TRBJ2-5; 7 bases fit TRBD2. This CDR3 has 16 amino acids. Germline CDR1 KGHDR, CDR2 SFDVKD. The trim removed 0 bases at V and 0 bases at J, leaving 3 bases unmatched.

The V gene is TRBV7-2, the J gene TRBJ1-6; tentative D call: TRBD1 (6 bases). Trimming removed 0 bases at V and 9 bases at J, with 15 bases between. Germline V CDR1 and CDR2: SGHTA, FQGNSA. This CDR3 has 16 residues. The CDR3 sequence: CASSLALMGAGSPLHF. The CDR3 nucleotides read TGTGCCAGCAGCTTAGCGCTTATGGGGGCGGGTTCACCCCTCCACTTT.

The chain couples TRBV9 to TRBJ1-3; a possible D gene is TRBD1 (5 bases). The CDR3 consists of 15 residues. Germline values: CDR1 SGDLS, CDR2 YYNGEE. Trimming took 0 bases from V and 4 from J, leaving 11 bases between them. DNA of the CDR3: TGTGCCAGCAGCGTAGCTGACAGACAGGGAAACACCATATATTTT. Translating gives CASSVADRQGNTIYF.

The genes are TRBV7-3 and TRBJ2-1; 10 bases map to TRBD2. Germline V lookup: CDR1 SGHTA, CDR2 FQGTGA. The CDR3 spans 15 residues. Losses at the gene ends were 5 bases for V and 4 bases for J; bases not matched to a gene: 5. The CDR3 protein is CASSALAGGYNEQFF. CDR3 DNA: TGTGCCAGCAGCGCCTTAGCGGGGGGTTACAATGAGCAGTTCTTC.

The chain carries TRBV4-2 and TRBJ2-2; D unclear. V was pared by 0 bases and J by 6 bases, with 14 bases between. CDR3 length: 16 residues. The V gene's germline CDR1 is LGHNA and CDR2 YNFKEQ. The CDR3 nucleotides read TGTGCCAGCAGCCAAGAGAGGCTCCTTCTTGCCGGGGAGCTGTTTTTT. Its protein product is CASSQERLLLAGELFF.

V and J are TRBV6-1 and TRBJ1-3; D remains ambiguous. This CDR3 spans 16 amino acids. The ends were cut back, 4 bases at V and 0 bases at J, with 13 bases in the middle. The germline V gene has CDR1 MNHNS and CDR2 SASEGT. The CDR3 DNA sequence: TGTGCCAGCAGTGCCGGTGGTCCCAACTCTGGAAACACCATATATTTT. This sequence encodes CASSAGGPNSGNTIYF.

This chain connects TRBV7-9 to TRBJ2-2; D remains ambiguous. The CDR3 covers 18 residues. The V end was cut by 1 base, the J end by 2 bases, with 17 bases between. Germline assignment: CDR1 SEHNR and CDR2 FQNEAQ (reference sequence). In DNA, the CDR3 is TGTGCCAGCAGCTTAGTATACGTCCGAGACACCAACACCGGGGAGCTGTTTTTT. It encodes CASSLVYVRDTNTGELFF.

About this clone: Distinct nucleotide sequences in the sample also encode this CDR3. The chain employs TRBV12-5 and TRBJ2-2; D gene uncertain. V lost 1 base and J 2 bases, leaving 8 bases between the germline ends. The CDR3 length is 15 residues. The germline V gene has CDR1 LGHNT and CDR2 FRNRAP. CDR3 amino acids: CASGLGHGNTGELFF. CDR3 nucleotide sequence: TGTGCTAGTGGTTTGGGCCACGGAAACACCGGGGAGCTGTTTTTT.